This TCR beta chain was sequenced during a study of radiation and T cells in renal cell carcinoma. This clone has a handful of counts. No antigen is known for it. This sample's time point: blood 2 weeks post-SBRT. Treatment described: 15 Gy SBRT to primary tumor, nephrectomy 4 weeks later. Serial blood draws occurred at baseline and 2 and 4 weeks post-SBRT. Method: immunoSEQ multiplex PCR; TCRdb's copy keeps in-frame clones and lacks some. The sample consists of 100,000 to 150,000 clones, over 75% of them appearing once. CDR3 length: 13 residues. CDR1 and CDR2 from the germline V gene are SGHAT and FQNNGV. Trimming left V 4 bases short and J 0 bases short, with 4 bases between. The study, taken as a whole, reports: No pretreatment tumor biopsies were available for baseline clonotypes.

The material sequenced was blood, taken from a patient whose treatment included radiotherapy and nephrectomy. This receptor was taken from a man aged 45-60 years with renal cell carcinoma. The chain couples TRBV11-2 to TRBJ2-1; no clear D gene. As DNA, the CDR3 is TGTGCCAGCAGCTCCGGCTCCTACAATGAGCAGTTCTTC. This codes for CASSSGSYNEQFF. The full variable domain, with the rest looked up from reference TRBV11-2 and TRBJ2-1, is EAGVAQSPRYKIIEKRQSVAFWCNPISGHATLYWYQQILGQGPKLLIQFQNNGVVDDSQLPKDRFSAERLKGVDSTLKIQPAKLEDSAVYLCASSSGSYNEQFFGPGTRLTVL.